Given below is one T cell receptor (beta chain) in context. This entry comes from a study of T cell responses to AZD1222 COVID-19 vaccine. Sequencing used immunoSEQ multiplex PCR; TCRdb keeps in-frame clones, though not all of them. Of about 110,000 clones listed, around 93% are singletons. CDR3 length equals 12 residues. V lost 7 bases and J lost 1, with 7 bases in between. The germline gives CDR1 KGHSH, CDR2 LQKENI. Source: peripheral blood, taken on day 0 of AZD1222 vaccination. The TCR originated in an adult in good health. The chain is built from TRBV18 and TRBJ1-1; D call uncertain. CDR3 protein: CASLQPNTEAFF. In DNA, the CDR3 is TGTGCCAGCTTGCAGCCGAACACTGAAGCTTTCTTT.